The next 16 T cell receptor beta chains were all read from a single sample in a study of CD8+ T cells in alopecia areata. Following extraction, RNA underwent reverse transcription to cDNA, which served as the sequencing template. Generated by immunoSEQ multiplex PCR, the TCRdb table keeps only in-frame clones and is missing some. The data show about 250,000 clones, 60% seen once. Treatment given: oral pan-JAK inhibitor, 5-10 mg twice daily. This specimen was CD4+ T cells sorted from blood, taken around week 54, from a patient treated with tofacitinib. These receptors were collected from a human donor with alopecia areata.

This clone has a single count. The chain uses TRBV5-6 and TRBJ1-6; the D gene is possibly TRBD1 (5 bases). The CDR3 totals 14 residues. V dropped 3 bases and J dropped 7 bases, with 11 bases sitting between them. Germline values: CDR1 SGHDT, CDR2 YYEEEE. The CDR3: CASSSGTKNSPLHF. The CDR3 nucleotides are TGTGCCAGCAGCTCCGGGACCAAGAATTCACCCCTCCACTTT.

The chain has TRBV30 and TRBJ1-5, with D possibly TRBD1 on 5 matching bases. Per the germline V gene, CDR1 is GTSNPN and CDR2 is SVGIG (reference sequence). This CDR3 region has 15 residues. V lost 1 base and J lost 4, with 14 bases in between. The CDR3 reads CAWSGDSRPNQPQHF. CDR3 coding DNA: TGTGCCTGGAGTGGTGACAGCAGACCTAATCAGCCCCAGCATTTT.

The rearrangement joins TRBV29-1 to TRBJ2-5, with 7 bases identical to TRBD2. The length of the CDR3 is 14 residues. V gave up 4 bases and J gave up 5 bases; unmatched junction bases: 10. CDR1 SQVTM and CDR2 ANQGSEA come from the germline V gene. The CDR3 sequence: CSVVVWEGSETQYF. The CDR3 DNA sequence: TGCAGCGTTGTAGTATGGGAGGGGTCGGAGACCCAGTACTTC.

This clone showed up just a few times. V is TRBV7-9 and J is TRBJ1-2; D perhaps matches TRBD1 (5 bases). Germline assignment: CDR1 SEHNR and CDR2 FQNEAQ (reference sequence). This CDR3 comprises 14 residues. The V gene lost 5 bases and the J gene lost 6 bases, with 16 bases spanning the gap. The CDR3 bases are TGTGCCAGCAGCCCCACCCTGGGGGTTAATGGCTACACCTTC. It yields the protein CASSPTLGVNGYTF. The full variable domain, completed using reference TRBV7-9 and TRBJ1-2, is DTGVSQNPRHKITKRGQNVTFRCDPISEHNRLYWYRQTLGQGPEFLTYFQNEAQLEKSRLLSDRFSAERPKGSFSTLEIQRTEQGDSAMYLCASSPTLGVNGYTFGSGTRLTVV.

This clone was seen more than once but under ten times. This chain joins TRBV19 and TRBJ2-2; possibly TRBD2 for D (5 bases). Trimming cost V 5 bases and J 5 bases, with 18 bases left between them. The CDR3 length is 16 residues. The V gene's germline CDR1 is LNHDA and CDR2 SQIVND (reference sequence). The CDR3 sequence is CASSQGRGRRTGELFF. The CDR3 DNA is TGTGCCAGTAGTCAAGGTCGAGGACGGAGGACCGGGGAGCTGTTTTTT.

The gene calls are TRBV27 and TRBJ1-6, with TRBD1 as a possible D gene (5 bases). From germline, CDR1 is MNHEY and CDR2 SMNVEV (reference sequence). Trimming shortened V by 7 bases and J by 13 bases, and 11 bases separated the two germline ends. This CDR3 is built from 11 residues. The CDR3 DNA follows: TGTGCCAGCAAACTCTGGGGGCCCCTCCACTTT. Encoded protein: CASKLWGPLHF.

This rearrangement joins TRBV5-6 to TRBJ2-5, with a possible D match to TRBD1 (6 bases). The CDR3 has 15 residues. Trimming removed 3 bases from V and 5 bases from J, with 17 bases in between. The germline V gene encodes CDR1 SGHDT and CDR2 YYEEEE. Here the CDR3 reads CASSSGHLTRETQYF. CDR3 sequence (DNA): TGTGCCAGCAGCTCGGGACACCTCACGAGGGAGACCCAGTACTTC.

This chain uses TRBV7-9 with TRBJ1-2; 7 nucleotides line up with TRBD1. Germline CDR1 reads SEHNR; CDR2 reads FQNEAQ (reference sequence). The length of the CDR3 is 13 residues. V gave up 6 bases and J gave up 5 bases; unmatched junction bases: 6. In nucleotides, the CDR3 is TGTGCCAGCAGTAACGACAGGGTATATGGCTACACCTTC. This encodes CASSNDRVYGYTF.

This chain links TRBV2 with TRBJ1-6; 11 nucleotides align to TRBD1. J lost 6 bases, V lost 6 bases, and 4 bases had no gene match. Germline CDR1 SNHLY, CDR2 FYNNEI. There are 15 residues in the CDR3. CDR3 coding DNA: TGTGCCAGCAGCGGGACAGGGGGAGGTAATTCACCCCTCCACTTT. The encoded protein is CASSGTGGGNSPLHF.

The CDR3 region is CASSPTFPPNEQFF. CDR3 sequence (DNA): TGTGCCAGCAGCCCGACCTTCCCCCCGAATGAGCAGTTCTTC. This chain uses TRBV9 with TRBJ2-1, with D hard to call. This CDR3 is 14 amino acids long. CDR1 and CDR2 (germline): SGDLS, YYNGEE. V lost 4 bases, J lost 7 bases, and 15 bases lay in between. Using reference TRBV9 and TRBJ2-1 for the parts outside the CDR3, the full variable domain is DSGVTQTPKHLITATGQRVTLRCSPRSGDLSVYWYQQSLDQGLQFLIQYYNGEERAKGNILERFSAQQFPDLHSELNLSSLELGDSALYFCASSPTFPPNEQFFGPGTRLTVL.

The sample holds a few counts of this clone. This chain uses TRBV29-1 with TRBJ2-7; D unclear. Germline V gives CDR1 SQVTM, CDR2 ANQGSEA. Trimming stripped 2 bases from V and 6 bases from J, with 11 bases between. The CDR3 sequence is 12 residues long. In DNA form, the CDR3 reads TGCAGCGTTGAACACAAAAATTGCGAGCAGTACTTC. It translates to CSVEHKNCEQYF.

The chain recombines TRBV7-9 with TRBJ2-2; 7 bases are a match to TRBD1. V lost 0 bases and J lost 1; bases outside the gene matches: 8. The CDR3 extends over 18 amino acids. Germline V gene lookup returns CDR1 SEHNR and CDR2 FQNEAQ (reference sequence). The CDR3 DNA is TGTGCCAGCAGCTTAGCGGCCCGGACAGGACTGAACACCGGGGAGCTGTTTTTT. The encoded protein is CASSLAARTGLNTGELFF. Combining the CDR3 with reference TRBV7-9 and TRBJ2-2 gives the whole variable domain DTGVSQNPRHKITKRGQNVTFRCDPISEHNRLYWYRQTLGQGPEFLTYFQNEAQLEKSRLLSDRFSAERPKGSFSTLEIQRTEQGDSAMYLCASSLAARTGLNTGELFFGEGSRLTVL.

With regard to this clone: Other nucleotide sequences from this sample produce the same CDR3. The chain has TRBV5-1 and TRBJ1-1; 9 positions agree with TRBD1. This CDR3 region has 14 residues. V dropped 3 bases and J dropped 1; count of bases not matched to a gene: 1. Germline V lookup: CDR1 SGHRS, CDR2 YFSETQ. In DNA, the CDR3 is TGCGCCAGCAGCTCACAGGGGGCGAACACTGAAGCTTTCTTT. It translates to CASSSQGANTEAFF.

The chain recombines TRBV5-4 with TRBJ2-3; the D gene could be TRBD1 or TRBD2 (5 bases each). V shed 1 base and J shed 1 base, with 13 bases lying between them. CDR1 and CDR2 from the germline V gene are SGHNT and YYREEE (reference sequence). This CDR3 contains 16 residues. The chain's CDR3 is CASSLQARGGTDTQYF. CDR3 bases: TGTGCCAGCAGCTTGCAGGCCAGAGGGGGCACAGATACGCAGTATTTT.

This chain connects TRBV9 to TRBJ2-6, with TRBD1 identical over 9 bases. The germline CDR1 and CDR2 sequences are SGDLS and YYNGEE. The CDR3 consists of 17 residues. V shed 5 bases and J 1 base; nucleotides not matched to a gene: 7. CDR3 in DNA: TGTGCCAGCAGTAGGGGGACAGGGTCTTCTGGGGCCAACGTCCTGACTTTC. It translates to CASSRGTGSSGANVLTF.

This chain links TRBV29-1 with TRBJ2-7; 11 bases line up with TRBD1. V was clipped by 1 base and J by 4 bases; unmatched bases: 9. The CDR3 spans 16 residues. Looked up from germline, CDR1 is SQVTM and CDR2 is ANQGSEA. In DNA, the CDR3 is TGCAGCGTTGAAGCTCGCCGGGACAGGGGGGGGTACGAGCAGTACTTC. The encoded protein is CSVEARRDRGGYEQYF.